This T cell receptor beta chain was sequenced during a study of cytomegalovirus exposure and HLA in healthy donors. General study results and limits: Later on, an analysis showed TCR association rates differing by HLA locus, with DRB1 the most and HLA-C the fewest.

Primers included in the PCR were 60 Vbeta and 13 Jbeta primers. Profiled with immunoSEQ multiplex PCR; TCRdb holds only in-frame clones, not every one. The table shows about 130,000 clones, with less than 80% occurring only once. This clone was picked up one time. Its matching antigen is unknown. A junction end diverges from the germline sequence, so it may reflect a read error. Healthy bone marrow donors made up the donors. The CDR3 totals 14 residues. Germline lookup yields CDR1 LGHNT and CDR2 FRNRAP. Specimen: PBMCs. This clonotype was sampled from a man between 35 and 55 years old in good health and CMV-seropositive. This rearrangement joins TRBV12-5 to TRBJ2-7; 9 bases are shared with TRBD2. This CDR3 reads CASGLGGRAYEQSF. The CDR3 bases are TGTGCTAGTGGTTTGGGCGGGAGGGCTTACGAGCAGTCCTTC.